This T cell receptor beta chain was sequenced in a study of blood T cells in healthy people across ages (dated by TCRdb to between 2014 and 2017). Describing the broader study: In model experiments, template switching captured about one uniquely barcoded TCR beta cDNA molecule for every two T cells. Using deep sequencing normalized with unique cDNA molecular identifiers, the study measured how TCR beta repertoire diversity changes with age. The donors were divided into four age groups: young (average about 16 years), middle-aged (almost 40), aged (62) and long-lived (nearly 85). To avoid experimental bias, donors of different ages were distributed randomly across sequencing lanes. The study analyzed two additional independent replicas of 1 million unique cDNA reads from the same blood draw for two donors, one aged 18 to 30 and one aged 80 or older. Results the study describes overall, beyond this receptor: Donor CMV infection status was unknown, potentially confounding age-related changes in expanded clonotypes. Observed TCR beta diversity per million T cells fell roughly linearly with age, and a significant reduction was already apparent by age around 39. Compared with the aged group, the long-lived group had more naive CD4+ T cells, fewer expanded clones and increased TCR diversity, a pattern suggesting age selection. Observed TCR beta diversity correlated strongly with the percentage of naive T cells measured by flow cytometry. Estimates of total diversity based on one million sequenced T cells were considered lower bounds and underestimates. Because profiling used bulk unsorted PBMCs, naive and antigen-experienced compartments could not be compared conclusively.

V ends up 0 bases short and J 3 bases short, with an unmatched junction base count of 12. The CDR3, from cysteine to phenylalanine, totals 19 residues. The sequence is cut down to CDR3 DNA, 57 bases in frame from base 1. CDR1 and CDR2 were assigned from the germline V gene as SGDLS and YYNGEE. The library was prepared using 5' RACE. The listed sequencing device is Illumina HiSeq 2500. The second PCR ran for roughly 6 to 11 cycles and used a J-beta primer mix along with a sample-barcoded 5' primer. Each TCR beta cDNA molecule received a unique molecular identifier from a template-switch 5' adaptor carrying 12 random nucleotides. Each sample yielded at least 3 million CDR3-containing paired-end reads. The Mint cDNA synthesis kit, primed by a TRBC-specific oligonucleotide, was used to synthesize first-strand cDNA from all RNA. After uracil-DNA glycosylase treatment, a first 18-cycle PCR used universal primers M1SS and BC2_uni_R on all cDNA. The published analysis was carried out like this. Normalization of each sample was performed by random selection of 1 million high-quality reads, each carrying a distinct molecular identifier. Instead of being binned into consensus sequences, reads that shared molecular identifiers were thrown out. MiTCR, run with a Q25 quality threshold and the strictest error-elimination algorithm, handled CDR3 identification, clonotype clustering and error correction. Lower-bound total TCR beta diversity was estimated with a nonparametric unseen species model using Euler transformation. TCRdb reanalyzed the raw reads on its own, using fastp at Q25 for trimming and MiXCR for clone calling, and kept in-frame beta chains. Under each unique CDR3 protein, matching rows form one entry showing the most common genes and DNA. The authors' filters were not applied to this entry. Here the sample has hundreds of thousands of distinct CDR3 sequences; about 53% occur a single time. Jointly, the top ten make up about two fifths of the sample.

On this clonotype itself: Its binding antigen is unknown. Base-call qualities are not available, and no considerably larger clone is one nucleotide away.

The roughly 37 donors, aged 6 to 90 years, were systemically healthy Caucasian individuals from Russia. Each donor gave about 11 milliliters of peripheral blood, drawn into EDTA-treated Vacutainer tubes. Ficoll-Paque density-gradient centrifugation was used to isolate PBMCs, with at least 7 million per sample. Trizol reagent was used to extract total RNA from PBMCs, with at least 5.5 micrograms per sample. For every donor, an aliquot of PBMCs went through flow cytometry to measure the percentages of naive CD45RAhigh/CD27high T cells. Here the chain combines TRBV9 and TRBJ2-1; 10 bases in the middle match TRBD2. This receptor was taken from a man older than 75 in good health. The sequenced sample was blood. The DNA reads as follows: TGTGCCAGCAGCGTAGGTGATCTAGCGGGGGACCCGATCTACAATGAGCAGTTCTTC. This is translated as CASSVGDLAGDPIYNEQFF. With the portions outside the CDR3 filled from the reference TRBV9 and TRBJ2-1 genes, the complete variable region becomes DSGVTQTPKHLITATGQRVTLRCSPRSGDLSVYWYQQSLDQGLQFLIQYYNGEERAKGNILERFSAQQFPDLHSELNLSSLELGDSALYFCASSVGDLAGDPIYNEQFFGPGTRLTVL.